This T cell receptor beta chain was observed in a study of blood T cells in healthy people across ages. This CDR3 has 16 residues. V lost 6 bases to trimming and J lost 0 bases, with 17 bases between them. CDR1 is MNHEY and CDR2 is SVGAGI in the germline V gene. For the second PCR, which ran for roughly 7 to 11 cycles, a sample-barcoded 5' primer and a J-beta primer mix were used. MiXCR, applied by TCRdb to the 5' RACE reads, yields one record per CDR3 protein. The repertoire holds 750,000 to 1,000,000 distinct CDR3 sequences, just under 30% seen once, with about 9.4% in the top ten. Another study also made use of these data, one on T cells of mothers and their children.

The sample comprised blood. The clonotype originates from a woman in her forties in good health. The rearrangement joins TRBV6-5 to TRBJ1-2; the D is unclear. CDR3 residues: CASRRRKEGANYGYTF. As DNA, the CDR3 is TGTGCCAGCAGGAGACGAAAAGAAGGAGCTAACTATGGCTACACCTTC.